The entry that follows covers one TCR beta chain sequence. The data derive from a study of technical replicates of blood from a handful of donors. TCRdb keeps only in-frame clones here, not all; method: immunoSEQ multiplex PCR. The sample yields about 68,000 clones, 95% to 97% seen once. The CDR3 length is 16 residues. CDR1 and CDR2 (germline): SGHRS, YFSETQ. Deletions cut 0 bases from V and 1 base from J, with 11 bases between. The sequenced sample was T cells isolated from PBMCs. This clonotype originated in a human donor in good health. V gene TRBV5-1 combines with J gene TRBJ1-5, with TRBD1 as a possible D gene (6 bases). The CDR3 loop reads CASSLGGGASNQPQHF. CDR3 coding DNA: TGCGCCAGCAGCTTGGGAGGGGGGGCAAGCAATCAGCCCCAGCATTTT. Complete variable domain (other parts from reference TRBV5-1 and TRBJ1-5): KAGVTQTPRYLIKTRGQQVTLSCSPISGHRSVSWYQQTPGQGLQFLFEYFSETQRNKGNFPGRFSGRQFSNSRSEMNVSTLELGDSALYLCASSLGGGASNQPQHFGDGTRLSIL.